A single sample is the source of the 21 T cell receptor beta chains below, sequenced in a study of early T cells in non-severe SARS-CoV-2 infection. MiXCR, applied by TCRdb to the 5' RACE reads, yields one record per CDR3 protein. The sample lists about 83,000 distinct CDR3 sequences; 12% were seen once. Sample: whole blood. The receptors shown here come from an adult who was a healthcare worker with PCR-confirmed SARS-CoV-2 infection or an uninfected control (not recorded which).

This clonotype was counted many times. The rearrangement links TRBV6-1 to TRBJ1-1; D gene ambiguous. The CDR3 has 14 amino acids. Between the trimmed V and J ends, which lost 1 base and 1 base, there was a span of 7 bases. CDR1 and CDR2 (germline): MNHNS, SASEGT. The CDR3 DNA reads as TGTGCCAGCAGTGAAGGGACGGCGAACACTGAAGCTTTCTTT. Its translation: CASSEGTANTEAFF.

Many counts were recorded for this clonotype. The CDR3 DNA follows: TGTGCCAGCTCACCACTACCAACGGGGGGTTCGTCCTACGAGCAGTACTTC. This sequence encodes CASSPLPTGGSSYEQYF. The rearrangement uses TRBV18 and TRBJ2-7; 7 bases are a match to TRBD2. V shed 1 base and J 1 base; nucleotides not matched to a gene: 10. CDR3 size: 17 residues. Germline V gene sequence: CDR1 KGHSH, CDR2 LQKENI.

This clonotype was seen at least ten times. The chain links TRBV20-1 to TRBJ2-3; D is uncertain. V was clipped by 0 bases and J by 1 base, with 8 bases between them. This CDR3 comprises 14 residues. The germline V gene has CDR1 DFQATT and CDR2 SNEGSKA (reference sequence). CDR3 residues: CSARDQWGTDTQYF. CDR3 sequence (DNA): TGCAGTGCTAGAGACCAGTGGGGCACAGATACGCAGTATTTT.

The chain joins TRBV20-1 to TRBJ2-3; 13 nucleotides line up with TRBD2. CDR1 is DFQATT and CDR2 is SNEGSKA in the germline V gene (reference sequence). The V gene end was trimmed by 6 bases and the J gene end by 3 bases; junction bases not matched to a gene: 3. CDR3 size: 14 residues. CDR3: CSALTSGRTDTQYF. DNA of the CDR3: TGCAGTGCCCTGACTAGCGGGAGGACAGATACGCAGTATTTT.

A remark on this clonotype: One end of the junction is discordant with germline, which a read error may explain. The chain combines TRBV6-2 or TRBV6-3 with TRBJ2-1, with TRBD1 matching over 7 bases. Per germline, CDR1 MNHEY and CDR2 SVGEGT. CDR3 size: 13 residues. CDR3 loop: CASSSLTGDEQFF. The CDR3 DNA follows: TGTGCCAGCAGTTCGTTAACAGGGGATGAACAGTTCTTC.

Worth noting for this clonotype: A read error may account for a junction end that differs from germline. The CDR3 spells CSVINPRTSTDTQYF. The CDR3 bases are TGCAGCGTCATAAACCCGAGGACTAGCACCGATACGCAGTATTTT. The rearrangement joins TRBV29-1 to TRBJ2-3; TRBD2 aligns across 8 bases. This CDR3 has 15 amino acids. The V gene's germline CDR1 is SQVTM and CDR2 ANQGSEA.

This clonotype was counted a few times. The CDR3 nucleotides read TGTGCCAGCAGCTTAGAACGACAGACCCAGTACTTC. Protein product: CASSLERQTQYF. The chain couples TRBV11-2 to TRBJ2-5, with D uncertain. The CDR3 covers 12 residues. Germline loops: CDR1 SGHAT, CDR2 FQNNGV. The V end lost 0 bases, the J end lost 6 bases, and 5 bases lay between the germline ends.

This clonotype showed up many times. This chain connects TRBV11-2 to TRBJ1-1; TRBD1 matches at 7 bases. CDR3 length: 14 residues. CDR1 is SGHAT, CDR2 FQNNGV, per germline. The V and J ends lost 5 bases and 3 bases, in that order; junction bases with no gene match: 6. The CDR3 nucleotides are TGTGCCAGCAGCCCGAGGACAGGACACACTGAAGCTTTCTTT. Translation gives CASSPRTGHTEAFF. The full variable domain, rest sourced from reference TRBV11-2 and TRBJ1-1, is EAGVAQSPRYKIIEKRQSVAFWCNPISGHATLYWYQQILGQGPKLLIQFQNNGVVDDSQLPKDRFSAERLKGVDSTLKIQPAKLEDSAVYLCASSPRTGHTEAFFGQGTRLTVV.

This clonotype has only a few counts. The gene calls are TRBV7-2 and TRBJ1-1; D is ambiguous. This CDR3 is 13 amino acids long. Germline CDR1 SGHTA, CDR2 FQGNSA. V lost 2 bases and J 7 bases, leaving 11 bases between the germline ends. CDR3 protein: CASSLYREDEAFF. The CDR3 DNA follows: TGTGCCAGCAGCTTATACAGAGAAGATGAAGCTTTCTTT.

The CDR3 DNA sequence: TGTGCCAGCAGCTCCACAGGGAGGTCGTTAGAGACCCAGTACTTC. Encoded protein: CASSSTGRSLETQYF. The chain links TRBV5-4 to TRBJ2-5; D could derive from TRBD1 or TRBD2 (6 bases each). The CDR3 is made up of 15 amino acids. The V end was cut by 3 bases, the J end by 4 bases, with 16 bases between. Germline-derived CDR1 and CDR2 are SGHNT and YYREEE (reference sequence).

The V and J genes are TRBV28 and TRBJ2-1, with 14 nucleotides matching TRBD2. CDR3 length: 17 amino acids. Germline loops: CDR1 MDHEN, CDR2 SYDVKM. The junction had 5 bases not matched to a gene; V was cut back by 6 bases and J by 1 base. The CDR3 protein is CASSPGTSGSSYNEQFF. CDR3 DNA sequence: TGTGCCAGCAGCCCAGGGACTAGCGGGAGTTCCTACAATGAGCAGTTCTTC.

This clonotype has a count of ten or more. This chain joins TRBV9 and TRBJ2-2; 15 bases agree with TRBD2. V shed 0 bases, J shed 4 bases, and the junction held 4 bases outside the gene matches. The CDR3 is 18 residues long. Germline values: CDR1 SGDLS, CDR2 YYNGEE. CDR3 sequence (DNA): TGTGCCAGCAGCGTAGAAGGGACTAGCGGGAGGATCACCGGGGAGCTGTTTTTT. Its protein product is CASSVEGTSGRITGELFF.

The CDR3 region is CSADRGPQETQYF. CDR3 coding DNA: TGCAGTGCTGACAGGGGGCCTCAAGAGACCCAGTACTTC. The chain is built from TRBV20-1 and TRBJ2-5, with 10 bases aligning to TRBD1. The CDR3 extends over 13 amino acids. With 5 bases clipped from V and 2 bases from J, the junction kept 2 bases outside the gene matches. Germline-derived CDR1 and CDR2 are DFQATT and SNEGSKA (reference sequence).

This clonotype was counted between two and nine times. The chain is built from TRBV7-2 and TRBJ2-3; a possible D gene is TRBD2 (6 bases). Germline V gives CDR1 SGHTA, CDR2 FQGNSA. The CDR3 loop spans 17 amino acids. V was clipped by 4 bases and J by 4 bases, with 21 bases between them. The CDR3 DNA follows: TGTGCCAGCAGCTCACGCCTTCGACTCGGGGGTCCAGATACGCAGTATTTT. Its translation: CASSSRLRLGGPDTQYF.

This clonotype was recorded many times. This chain uses TRBV5-1 with TRBJ1-5; D gene unclear. CDR3 length equals 14 residues. V lost 2 bases to trimming and J lost 5 bases, with 11 bases between them. Germline V gene lookup returns CDR1 SGHRS and CDR2 YFSETQ. CDR3 DNA: TGCGCCAGCAGCTTCACGGGTTTGGATCAGCCCCAGCATTTT. Translated, it gives CASSFTGLDQPQHF.

The chain uses TRBV12-3 or TRBV12-4 and TRBJ1-4, with TRBD1 matching over 7 bases. The CDR3 totals 16 residues. J gave up 5 bases and V 5 bases, and 11 bases lay outside the gene matches. The CDR3: CASSTLGDRLNEKLFF. The DNA of the CDR3 is TGTGCCAGCAGTACCTTAGGGGACAGATTAAATGAAAAACTGTTTTTT.

This clonotype appeared many times. The genes are TRBV6-7 and TRBJ1-3; no firm D call. TRBV6-7 is classed as an ORF, of uncertain function. V lost 10 bases and J lost 0, with 13 bases in between. This CDR3 spans 14 amino acids. The CDR3 reads CATAGSYSGNTIYF. DNA of the CDR3: TGTGCCACCGCGGGCAGCTACTCTGGAAACACCATATATTTT.

This sequence joins TRBV19 and TRBJ1-4; D is unclear. CDR1 and CDR2 from the germline V gene are LNHDA and SQIVND (reference sequence). V lost 6 bases, J lost 6 bases, and 17 bases lay in between. The CDR3 runs to 15 residues. The CDR3 is CASSTIGAWYEKLFF. DNA of the CDR3: TGTGCCAGTAGCACCATAGGTGCTTGGTATGAAAAACTGTTTTTT.

This clonotype showed up many times. V is TRBV7-6 and J is TRBJ2-3; D ambiguous. The germline V and J ends were trimmed by 4 bases and 5 bases, with 4 bases remaining between them. This CDR3 is 11 amino acids long. CDR1 is SGHVS, CDR2 FNYEAQ, per germline. The CDR3 spells CASSSEDTQYF. The CDR3 DNA follows: TGTGCCAGCAGCTCCGAAGATACGCAGTATTTT. The entire variable domain, with the rest obtained from reference TRBV7-6 and TRBJ2-3, is as follows: GAGVSQSPRYKVTKRGQDVALRCDPISGHVSLYWYRQALGQGPEFLTYFNYEAQQDKSGLPNDRFSAERPEGSISTLTIQRTEQRDSAMYRCASSSEDTQYFGPGTRLTVL.

This clonotype was seen a handful of times. CDR3 sequence reads: CASRLIMAPGYTF. The CDR3 DNA is TGTGCCAGCAGACTTATCATGGCCCCTGGCTACACCTTC. This chain links TRBV2 with TRBJ1-2; D unresolved. CDR1 and CDR2 from the germline V gene are SNHLY and FYNNEI. The CDR3 loop spans 13 amino acids. Between the trimmed V and J ends, which lost 6 bases and 7 bases, there was a span of 15 bases.

Ten or more counts support this clonotype. V gene TRBV4-1 combines with J gene TRBJ2-7; D perhaps matches TRBD2 (6 bases). Germline CDR1 reads MGHRA; CDR2 reads YSYEKL. The CDR3 has 13 amino acids. V gave up 4 bases and J gave up 7 bases, with 14 bases separating them. The CDR3 nucleotides read TGCGCCAGCAGCCCCCAGGGAGGTAGGGAGCAGTACTTC. Amino acids: CASSPQGGREQYF.